This TCR beta chain was sequenced for a study of blood T cells in healthy people across ages. Study-wide findings and caveats: One million T cells yielded diversity estimates that were considered underestimates. Strong correlation existed between TCR beta diversity and naive T cell percentage. Donor CMV status was unknown, possibly confounding expanded clonotype changes.

This clonotype has more than one count but fewer than ten. The antigen remains undetermined. Primed by a sample-barcoded 5' primer and a J-beta primer mix, a second PCR proceeded for roughly 7 to 12 cycles. TCRdb reanalysed the 5' RACE reads using MiXCR and keeps one entry per CDR3 protein. The top ten clones hold 7% to 9% of a sample with some 1.5 million distinct CDR3 sequences, 28% of them seen once. The CDR3 consists of 13 residues. The V gene's germline CDR1 is SQVTM and CDR2 ANQGSEA. Trimming stripped 6 bases from V and 0 bases from J, with 9 bases between. The chain is built from TRBV29-1 and TRBJ1-5; D is possibly TRBD1 (5 bases). What was sequenced was blood. The origin of this receptor is a young woman in good health. The CDR3 here is CSVGTDSNQPQHF. The CDR3, as DNA: TGCAGCGTAGGGACGGATAGCAATCAGCCCCAGCATTTT.